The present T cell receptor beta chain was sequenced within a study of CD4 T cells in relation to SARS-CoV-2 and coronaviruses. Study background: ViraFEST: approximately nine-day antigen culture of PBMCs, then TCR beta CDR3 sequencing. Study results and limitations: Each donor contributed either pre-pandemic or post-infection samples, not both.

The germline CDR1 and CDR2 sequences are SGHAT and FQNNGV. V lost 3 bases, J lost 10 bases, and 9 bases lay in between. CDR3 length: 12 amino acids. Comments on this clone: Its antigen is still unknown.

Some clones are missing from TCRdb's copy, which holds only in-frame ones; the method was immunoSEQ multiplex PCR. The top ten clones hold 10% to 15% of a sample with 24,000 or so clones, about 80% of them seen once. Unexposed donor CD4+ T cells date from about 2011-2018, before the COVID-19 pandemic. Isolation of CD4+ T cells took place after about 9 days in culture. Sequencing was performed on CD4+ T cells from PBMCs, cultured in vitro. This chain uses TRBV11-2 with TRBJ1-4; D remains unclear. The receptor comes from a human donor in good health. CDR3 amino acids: CASSFSTGKLFF. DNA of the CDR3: TGTGCCAGCAGCTTTAGTACCGGAAAACTGTTTTTT. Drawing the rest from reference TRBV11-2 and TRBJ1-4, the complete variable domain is EAGVAQSPRYKIIEKRQSVAFWCNPISGHATLYWYQQILGQGPKLLIQFQNNGVVDDSQLPKDRFSAERLKGVDSTLKIQPAKLEDSAVYLCASSFSTGKLFFGSGTQLSVL.